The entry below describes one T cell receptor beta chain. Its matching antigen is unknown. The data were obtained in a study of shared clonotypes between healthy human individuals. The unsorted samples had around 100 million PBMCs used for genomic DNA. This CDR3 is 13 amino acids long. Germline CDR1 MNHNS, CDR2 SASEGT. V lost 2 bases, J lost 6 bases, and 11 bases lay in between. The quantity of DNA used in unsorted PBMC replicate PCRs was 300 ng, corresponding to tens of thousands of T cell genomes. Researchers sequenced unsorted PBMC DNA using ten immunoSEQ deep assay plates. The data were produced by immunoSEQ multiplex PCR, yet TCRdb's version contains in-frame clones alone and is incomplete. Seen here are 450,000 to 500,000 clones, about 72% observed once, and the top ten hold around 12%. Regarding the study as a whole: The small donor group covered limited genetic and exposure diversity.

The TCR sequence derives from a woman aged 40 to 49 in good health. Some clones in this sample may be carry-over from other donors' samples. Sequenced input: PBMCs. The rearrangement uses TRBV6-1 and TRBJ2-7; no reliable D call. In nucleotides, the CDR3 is TGTGCCAGCAGTGAACTGGGGTCTGGCGAGCAGTACTTC. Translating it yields CASSELGSGEQYF.